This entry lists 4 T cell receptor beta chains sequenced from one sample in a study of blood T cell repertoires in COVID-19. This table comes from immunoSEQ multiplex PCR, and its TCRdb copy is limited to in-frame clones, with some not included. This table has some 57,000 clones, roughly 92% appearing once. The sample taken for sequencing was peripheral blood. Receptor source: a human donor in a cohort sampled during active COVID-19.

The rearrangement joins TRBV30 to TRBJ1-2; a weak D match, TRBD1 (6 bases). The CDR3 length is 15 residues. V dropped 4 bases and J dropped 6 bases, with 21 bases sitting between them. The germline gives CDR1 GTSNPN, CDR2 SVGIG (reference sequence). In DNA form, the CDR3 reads TGTGCCTGGAAGGGATTGACAGGCAAATCAAATGGCTACACCTTC. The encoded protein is CAWKGLTGKSNGYTF.

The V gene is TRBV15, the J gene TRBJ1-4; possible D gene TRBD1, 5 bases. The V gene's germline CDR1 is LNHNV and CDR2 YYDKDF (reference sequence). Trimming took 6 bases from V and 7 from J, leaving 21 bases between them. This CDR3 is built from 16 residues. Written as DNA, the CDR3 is TGTGCCACCAGAAGTAGTCGGTCAGGGCTGGGTGAAAAACTGTTTTTT. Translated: CATRSSRSGLGEKLFF.

The DNA for the CDR3 is TGCGCCAGCAGCCAAGGACTAGCGGGAGTCAATGAGCAGTTCTTC. Translating it yields CASSQGLAGVNEQFF. This chain links TRBV4-3 with TRBJ2-1, with 12 bases aligning to TRBD2. This CDR3 has 15 residues. Germline V gives CDR1 LGHNA, CDR2 YSLEER. V was clipped by 1 base and J by 6 bases; unmatched bases: 1.

The CDR3 here is CSAGSSEKLFF. CDR3 DNA: TGCAGCGCCGGTTCGTCTGAGAAACTGTTTTTT. The chain uses TRBV29-1 and TRBJ1-4, with D unresolved. From germline, CDR1 is SQVTM and CDR2 ANQGSEA. Deletions cut 7 bases from V and 11 bases from J, with 14 bases between. CDR3 length: 11 amino acids.